This T cell receptor (beta chain) is drawn from a study of T cell responses to AZD1222 COVID-19 vaccine. Study-level points and caveats: The donors showed a predominance of white British ancestry and of females, with possible underestimation of clonal diversity. In the spike-specific TCR repertoire, nearly half reportedly target unmutated variant regions. At baseline, just five to seven AZD1222 recipients tested seropositive.

Germline CDR1 reads SGHNT; CDR2 reads YYREEE (reference sequence). The CDR3 has 13 amino acids. Trimming shortened V by 0 bases and J by 6 bases, and 10 bases separated the two germline ends. This clone was observed a handful of times. Its cognate antigen is unknown. Clones were read by immunoSEQ multiplex PCR, and TCRdb kept only the in-frame ones, dropping some. The sample holds about 110,000 clones; 88% are singletons and the top ten take over 8%. Sequencing was performed on peripheral blood, taken on day 0 of AZD1222 vaccination. The V and J genes are TRBV5-4 and TRBJ2-7; perhaps TRBD2 as D (6 bases). The TCR sequence derives from an adult in good health. CDR3 DNA sequence: TGTGCCAGCAGCTTGGGGGGGGACGCCGAGCAGTACTTC. Translating it yields CASSLGGDAEQYF. Full variable domain (rest looked up from reference TRBV5-4 and TRBJ2-7): ETGVTQSPTHLIKTRGQQVTLRCSSQSGHNTVSWYQQALGQGPQFIFQYYREEENGRGNFPPRFSGLQFPNYSSELNVNALELDDSALYLCASSLGGDAEQYFGPGTRLTVT.